This is a list of T cell receptor beta chains from one sample in a study of control samples from healthy donors and cancer patients. The protocol was immunoSEQ multiplex PCR, while the TCRdb copy is restricted to in-frame clones and leaves out a portion. This sample has 100,000 to 150,000 clones, with approximately 89% found just once. The material sequenced was blood. These receptor sequences come from a man aged 60 to 75 in good health. Both conserved end residues are part of each CDR3. The order of the fields is J gene, D gene, clone size, CDR3 length, V gene, CDR3 protein, CDR3 DNA. The D gene is left open where the match is weak. Rows give clone size only sometimes, using once, few, many, or a class for an expanded clone.

>TRBJ2-5|.|.|14|TRBV19
CASSIDQEVGTQYF
TGTGCCAGTAGTATAGATCAGGAGGTTGGGACCCAGTACTTC
>TRBJ2-7|.|few|16|TRBV14
CASSQGGTHASYEQYF
TGTGCCAGCAGCCAAGGCGGGACTCACGCGTCCTACGAGCAGTACTTC
>TRBJ1-4|.|.|11|TRBV7-9
CASSFGEKLFF
TGTGCCAGCAGCTTTGGAGAAAAACTGTTTTTT
>TRBJ1-1|TRBD1|.|13|TRBV18
CASSGTGGTEAFF
TGTGCCAGCTCAGGGACAGGGGGCACTGAAGCTTTCTTT
>TRBJ1-3|.|.|12|TRBV28
CASTLGGNTIYF
TGTGCCAGCACCTTAGGGGGAAACACCATATATTTT
>TRBJ1-6|.|once|15|TRBV28
CASSLPRNVNSPLHF
TGTGCCAGCAGTTTACCGCGTAACGTTAATTCACCCCTCCACTTT
>TRBJ1-5|.|.|12|TRBV28
CASMVSNQPQHF
TGTGCCAGCATGGTAAGCAATCAGCCCCAGCATTTT
>TRBJ2-2|.|.|12|TRBV3-1/TRBV3-2
CASSQESRELFF
TGTGCCAGCAGCCAAGAAAGTCGAGAGCTGTTTTTT
>TRBJ2-1|TRBD2|.|15|TRBV2
CASSELAGLSISQFF
TGTGCCAGCAGTGAACTAGCGGGGTTGTCAATTTCTCAGTTCTTC
>TRBJ1-2|.|.|13|TRBV11-2
CASSHPGIYGYTF
TGTGCCAGCAGCCACCCCGGGATTTATGGCTACACCTTC
>TRBJ2-7|.|once|13|TRBV10-3
CAISPDRAYEQYF
TGTGCCATCAGCCCAGACCGAGCCTACGAGCAGTACTTC
>TRBJ2-4|TRBD2|.|15|TRBV6-5
CASSRLGGAKNIQYF
TGTGCCAGCAGTCGACTGGGGGGGGCCAAAAACATTCAGTACTTC
>TRBJ2-7|.|once|15|TRBV6-5
CASSPRGQLSYEQYF
TGTGCCAGCAGCCCACGGGGGCAACTCTCCTACGAGCAGTACTTC
>TRBJ2-7|TRBD1|.|15|TRBV5-6
CASSHGQGGFYEQYF
TGTGCCAGCAGCCACGGACAGGGCGGGTTCTACGAGCAGTACTTC
>TRBJ1-2|TRBD1|.|14|TRBV4-3
CASSQDLTGRGYTF
TGCGCCAGCAGCCAAGACCTGACAGGGCGCGGCTACACCTTC